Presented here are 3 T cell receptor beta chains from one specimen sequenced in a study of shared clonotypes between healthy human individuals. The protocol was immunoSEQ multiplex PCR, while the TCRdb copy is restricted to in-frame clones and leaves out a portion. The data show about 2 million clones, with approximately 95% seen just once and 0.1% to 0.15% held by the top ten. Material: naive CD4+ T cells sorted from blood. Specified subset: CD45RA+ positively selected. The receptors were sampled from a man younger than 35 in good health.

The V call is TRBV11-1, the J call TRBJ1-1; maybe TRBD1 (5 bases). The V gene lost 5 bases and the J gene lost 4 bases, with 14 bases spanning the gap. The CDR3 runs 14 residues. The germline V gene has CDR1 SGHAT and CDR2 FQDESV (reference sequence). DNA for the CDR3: TGTGCCAGCAGCCTCCGGGGAAGGGGCACTGAAGCTTTCTTT. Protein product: CASSLRGRGTEAFF.

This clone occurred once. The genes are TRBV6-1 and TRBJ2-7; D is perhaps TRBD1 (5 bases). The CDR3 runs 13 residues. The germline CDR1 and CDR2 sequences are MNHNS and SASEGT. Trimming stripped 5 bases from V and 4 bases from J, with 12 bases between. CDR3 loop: CASSQSRQYEQYF. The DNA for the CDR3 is TGTGCCAGCAGTCAGAGCCGACAGTACGAGCAGTACTTC.

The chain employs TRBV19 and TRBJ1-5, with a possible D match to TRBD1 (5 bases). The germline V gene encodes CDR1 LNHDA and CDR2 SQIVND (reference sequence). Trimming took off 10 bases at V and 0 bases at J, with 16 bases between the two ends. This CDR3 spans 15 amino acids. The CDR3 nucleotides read TGTGCCACCAACCCTGGGGGAACTAGCAATCAGCCCCAGCATTTT. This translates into CATNPGGTSNQPQHF.